A selection of T cell receptor beta chains follows, all from one sample in a study of identical twins. TCRdb used MiXCR to reprocess the 5' RACE reads, holding one entry per CDR3 protein. Of about 660,000 distinct CDR3 sequences in the sample, 8.6% are singletons; the top ten hold more than 0.75%. The sample was also reused in another study, on yellow fever vaccine responses in identical twins.

Sample: PBMCs. The receptors were gathered from a young woman in good health. Both conserved end residues are part of each CDR3. The D gene is left open where the match is weak. Size values are once, few and many counts, or a class for expanded clones, and some rows have none.

d_gene	abundance	v_gene	j_gene	CDR3aa	CDR3nt
TRBD1	-	TRBV6-2/TRBV6-3	TRBJ2-2	CASSTGDSPNTGELFF	TGTGCCAGCAGTACTGGGGACAGCCCGAACACCGGGGAGCTGTTTTTT
-	few	TRBV20-1	TRBJ2-3	CSASPQITRGDTQYF	TGCAGTGCTTCACCCCAGATAACCAGGGGAGATACGCAGTATTTT
TRBD2	few	TRBV5-1	TRBJ2-3	CASSLGAGGPYSTDTQYF	TGCGCCAGCAGCTTGGGGGCGGGAGGACCCTACAGCACAGATACGCAGTATTTT
-	few	TRBV5-1	TRBJ2-3	CASSFPTSSDTQYF	TGCGCCAGCAGCTTCCCGACTTCCTCAGATACGCAGTATTTT
-	many	TRBV12-3/TRBV12-4	TRBJ2-1	CASSKSIARNEQFF	TGTGCCAGCTCCAAGTCGATAGCGAGAAATGAGCAGTTCTTC
-	many	TRBV24-1	TRBJ2-7	CATSDSYEQYF	TGTGCCACCAGTGACTCCTACGAGCAGTACTTC
-	-	TRBV28	TRBJ2-7	CASTNSSYEQYF	TGTGCCAGCACAAACAGTTCCTACGAGCAGTACTTC
-	-	TRBV28	TRBJ2-3	CASRYTAADTQYF	TGTGCCAGCAGATACACTGCCGCAGATACGCAGTATTTT
-	few	TRBV7-9	TRBJ2-5	CASSPLWGTQETQYF	TGTGCCAGCAGCCCCCTGTGGGGGACGCAAGAGACCCAGTACTTC
TRBD1	many	TRBV20-1	TRBJ2-5	CSARQGAGETQYF	TGCAGTGCTAGACAGGGGGCTGGGGAGACCCAGTACTTC
-	few	TRBV18	TRBJ1-6	CASSPGSEASPLHF	TGTGCCAGCTCACCGGGGTCGGAGGCTTCACCCCTCCACTTT
TRBD1	few	TRBV7-3	TRBJ1-1	CASSPTGGQLNTEAFF	TGTGCCAGCAGCCCTACCGGGGGACAGCTGAACACTGAAGCTTTCTTT
-	many	TRBV28	TRBJ2-1	CASTFGGGVSNEQFF	TGTGCCAGCACCTTCGGGGGTGGTGTAAGCAATGAGCAGTTCTTC
-	few	TRBV29-1	TRBJ1-1	CSVEVTLNTEAFF	TGCAGCGTTGAGGTAACCCTGAACACTGAAGCTTTCTTT
TRBD2	many	TRBV20-1	TRBJ2-3	CSASVLAGLTDTQYF	TGCAGTGCTAGCGTACTAGCGGGTCTCACAGATACGCAGTATTTT
TRBD2	-	TRBV6-2/TRBV6-3	TRBJ2-5	CASSSQLAGGPLETQYF	TGTGCCAGCAGTTCCCAACTAGCGGGAGGGCCATTAGAGACCCAGTACTTC
-	-	TRBV7-9	TRBJ2-7	CASSGSTGLYEQYF	TGTGCCAGCAGCGGCTCCACAGGGCTCTACGAGCAGTACTTC
-	many	TRBV7-6	TRBJ2-3	CASSLDSADTQYF	TGTGCCAGCAGCTTAGATTCCGCAGATACGCAGTATTTT
TRBD1	-	TRBV5-1	TRBJ2-1	CASGQDRANEQFF	TGCGCCAGCGGACAAGACAGGGCGAATGAGCAGTTCTTC
-	-	TRBV27	TRBJ2-5	CASSLTTQGGETQYF	TGTGCCAGCAGTTTAACTACACAGGGAGGAGAGACCCAGTACTTC
-	few	TRBV7-8	TRBJ2-7	CASSPLSSAPYEQYF	TGTGCCAGCAGCCCCCTAAGCTCGGCACCCTACGAGCAGTACTTC
-	few	TRBV5-8	TRBJ2-7	CASKRSTEFAYEQYF	TGTGCCAGCAAGAGGTCCACAGAATTCGCCTACGAGCAGTACTTC
-	many	TRBV12-3/TRBV12-4	TRBJ2-3	CASSLGPTSSTDTQYF	TGTGCCAGCAGTTTAGGTCCCACTAGCAGCACAGATACGCAGTATTTT
TRBD2	few	TRBV7-9	TRBJ2-3	CASSSPELGGPPDTQYF	TGTGCCAGCAGCTCCCCAGAGTTGGGAGGGCCCCCAGATACGCAGTATTTT
-	-	TRBV6-2/TRBV6-3	TRBJ2-2	CASSYLSGQLNTGELFF	TGTGCCAGCAGTTACTTATCGGGACAACTTAACACCGGGGAGCTGTTTTTT
-	-	TRBV6-2/TRBV6-3	TRBJ2-7	CASSEGQPYEQYF	TGTGCCAGCAGTGAGGGACAACCCTACGAGCAGTACTTC
TRBD1	many	TRBV7-2	TRBJ2-7	CASSFSRQGNEQYF	TGTGCCAGCAGCTTTTCGAGACAGGGTAACGAGCAGTACTTC
-	once	TRBV29-1	TRBJ2-2	CSVSRDTDTGELFF	TGCAGCGTGAGTAGAGACACAGACACCGGGGAGCTGTTTTTT
-	many	TRBV29-1	TRBJ2-5	CSAGIVQETQYF	TGCAGCGCTGGGATAGTCCAAGAGACCCAGTACTTC
-	-	TRBV28	TRBJ1-5	CASRTSAMEPQHF	TGTGCCAGCAGAACCTCCGCCATGGAGCCCCAGCATTTT
TRBD1	-	TRBV4-3	TRBJ2-3	CASSQDGYATGREGTQYF	TGCGCCAGCAGCCAAGATGGGTACGCGACAGGGCGTGAGGGTACGCAGTATTTT
TRBD2	-	TRBV7-2	TRBJ2-7	CASSYSGSTYEQYF	TGTGCCAGCAGCTATAGCGGGAGCACCTACGAGCAGTACTTC
TRBD2	-	TRBV6-2/TRBV6-3	TRBJ2-7	CASSYLASGSDEQYF	TGTGCCAGCAGTTACCTCGCTAGCGGGAGTGACGAGCAGTACTTC
-	-	TRBV21-1	TRBJ2-3	CASSKVSRAGGPTDTQYF	TGTGCCAGCAGCAAAGTATCTCGAGCGGGGGGGCCCACAGATACGCAGTATTTT
-	many	TRBV29-1	TRBJ2-1	CSFSGSYNEQFF	TGCAGCTTTAGCGGCTCCTACAATGAGCAGTTCTTC
TRBD2	many	TRBV29-1	TRBJ2-3	CSVASDFRVAGGSSGTDTQYF	TGCAGCGTTGCCTCCGATTTTCGGGTAGCGGGGGGTTCCTCTGGCACAGATACGCAGTATTTT
TRBD1	many	TRBV29-1	TRBJ1-2	CSVDGQGATPNYGYTF	TGCAGCGTTGATGGGCAGGGGGCGACACCTAACTATGGCTACACCTTC
-	few	TRBV20-1	TRBJ1-1	CSADWGIFEAFF	TGCAGTGCCGACTGGGGGATCTTTGAAGCTTTCTTT
-	-	TRBV19	TRBJ2-7	CASSIYFGPSYEQYF	TGTGCCAGTAGTATTTACTTTGGGCCTTCCTACGAGCAGTACTTC
TRBD2	-	TRBV5-5	TRBJ2-5	CASSLLIGGEETQYF	TGTGCCAGCAGCTTGTTGATTGGGGGGGAAGAGACCCAGTACTTC
-	many	TRBV5-1	TRBJ2-1	CASSLNSPGLQSNEQFF	TGCGCCAGCAGCTTGAATTCACCGGGGTTGCAAAGCAATGAGCAGTTCTTC